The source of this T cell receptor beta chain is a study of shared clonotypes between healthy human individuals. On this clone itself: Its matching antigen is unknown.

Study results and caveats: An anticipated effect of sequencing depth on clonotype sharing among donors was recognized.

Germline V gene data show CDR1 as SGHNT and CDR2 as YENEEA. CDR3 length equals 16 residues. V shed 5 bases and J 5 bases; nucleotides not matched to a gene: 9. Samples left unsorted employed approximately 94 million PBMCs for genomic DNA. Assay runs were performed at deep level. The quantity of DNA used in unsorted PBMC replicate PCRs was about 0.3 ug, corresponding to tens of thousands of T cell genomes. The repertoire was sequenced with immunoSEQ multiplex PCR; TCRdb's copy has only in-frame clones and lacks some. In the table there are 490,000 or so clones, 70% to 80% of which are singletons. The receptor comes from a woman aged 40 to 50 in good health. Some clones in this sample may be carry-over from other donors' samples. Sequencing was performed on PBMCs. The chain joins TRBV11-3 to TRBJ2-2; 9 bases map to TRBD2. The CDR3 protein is CASSSPGLASTGELFF. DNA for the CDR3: TGTGCCAGCAGCAGCCCGGGACTAGCATCTACCGGGGAGCTGTTTTTT.